This entry concerns a single T cell receptor (beta chain). At least ten counts were recorded for this clonotype. Its binding antigen is unknown. One base away there is no much larger clone; base qualities are not given. TCRdb names Illumina HiSeq 2500 as the instrument used. Quantitative 5'-RACE with molecular barcodes was the method used to prepare the TCR beta libraries. The paper's data handling went like this. To identify disease-linked TCR variants, a new computational method was used, one built on a probabilistic model of VDJ rearrangement. The public reads were quality trimmed at Q25 with fastp and then assembled into clones with MiXCR by TCRdb, keeping productive beta chains. Under each unique CDR3 protein, matching rows form one entry showing the most common genes and DNA. TCRdb, not the original authors, processed these V and J calls. This sample is represented by roughly 39,000 distinct CDR3 sequences; 2.7% of them were singletons. The top ten clonotypes cover roughly 4.4% of the sample.

CDR1 SGDLS and CDR2 YYNGEE are derived from the germline V gene. Including cysteine and phenylalanine, the CDR3 has 15 amino acids. Only the CDR3 region is kept as DNA, spanning 45 bases read in frame from base 1. Compared with germline, V lacks 0 bases and J lacks 6 bases; bases without a gene match: 6. The entry originates in a study of CD8 T cells in ankylosing spondylitis (dated by TCRdb to about 2017). Looking at the study overall: The study set out to find disease-linked TCR variants by profiling T cell receptor beta repertoires in ankylosing spondylitis patients and healthy donors. The whole study cohort included 85 to 120 healthy donors and roughly 24 ankylosing spondylitis patients. Peripheral blood was sampled, and synovial fluid was additionally collected from ankylosing spondylitis patients.

General findings and caveats noted by the study authors: The disease-linked clones were reported as significantly enriched in matched synovial fluid samples from ankylosing spondylitis patients. Blood from ankylosing spondylitis patients appeared to be characterized by a TCR beta motif made up of under ten highly homologous amino acid variants. Some of the motif variants had been reported before in the synovial fluid and blood of reactive arthritis patients, a finding that suggests common disease-initiation mechanisms. A CD8+ phenotype was shown by the disease-linked clones, which were found at relatively low frequencies in peripheral blood.

What was sequenced was blood, either unsorted or a sorted T cell fraction (not recorded which). The receptor was isolated from a male donor with ankylosing spondylitis or in good health (not recorded which). The chain was built from TRBV9 and TRBJ2-1, with 7 middle bases fitting TRBD2. At the DNA level, the sequence is TGTGCCAGCAGCGTAGGGGGGGGTCGTACCAATGAGCAGTTCTTC. It codes for CASSVGGGRTNEQFF. Where the CDR3 stops, the reference TRBV9 and TRBJ2-1 genes take over; the full variable domain is DSGVTQTPKHLITATGQRVTLRCSPRSGDLSVYWYQQSLDQGLQFLIQYYNGEERAKGNILERFSAQQFPDLHSELNLSSLELGDSALYFCASSVGGGRTNEQFFGPGTRLTVL.